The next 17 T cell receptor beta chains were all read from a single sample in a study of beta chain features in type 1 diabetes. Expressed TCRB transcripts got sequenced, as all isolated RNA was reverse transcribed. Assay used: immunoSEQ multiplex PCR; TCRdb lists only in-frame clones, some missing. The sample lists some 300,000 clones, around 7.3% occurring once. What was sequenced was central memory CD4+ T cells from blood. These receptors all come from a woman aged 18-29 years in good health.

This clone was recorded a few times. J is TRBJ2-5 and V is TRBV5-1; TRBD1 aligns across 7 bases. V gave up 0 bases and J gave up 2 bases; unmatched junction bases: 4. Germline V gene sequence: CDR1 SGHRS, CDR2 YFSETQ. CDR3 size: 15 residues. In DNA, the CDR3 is TGCGCCAGCAGCTTGGTTATGGACAGGCAAGAGACCCAGTACTTC. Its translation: CASSLVMDRQETQYF.

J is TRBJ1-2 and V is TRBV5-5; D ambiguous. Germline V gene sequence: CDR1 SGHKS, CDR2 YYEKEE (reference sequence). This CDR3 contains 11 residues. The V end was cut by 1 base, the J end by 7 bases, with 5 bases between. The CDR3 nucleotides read TGTGCCAGCAGCTTGTCGGTTGGCTACACCTTC. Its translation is CASSLSVGYTF.

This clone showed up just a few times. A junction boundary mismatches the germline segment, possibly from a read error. DNA of the CDR3: TGTGCCAGTCGTATTGGTTCGTATCATGAGCAGTTCTTC. Its translation is CASRIGSYHEQFF. The V gene is TRBV19, the J gene TRBJ2-1, with D unclear. The CDR3 covers 13 residues. Germline CDR1 LNHDA, CDR2 SQIVND (reference sequence).

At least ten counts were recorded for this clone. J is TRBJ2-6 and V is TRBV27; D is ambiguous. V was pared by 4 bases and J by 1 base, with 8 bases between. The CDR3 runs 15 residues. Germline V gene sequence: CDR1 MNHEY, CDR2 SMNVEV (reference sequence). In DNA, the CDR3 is TGTGCCAGCAGTTCTCACCATTCTGGGGCCAACGTCCTGACTTTC. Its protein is CASSSHHSGANVLTF.

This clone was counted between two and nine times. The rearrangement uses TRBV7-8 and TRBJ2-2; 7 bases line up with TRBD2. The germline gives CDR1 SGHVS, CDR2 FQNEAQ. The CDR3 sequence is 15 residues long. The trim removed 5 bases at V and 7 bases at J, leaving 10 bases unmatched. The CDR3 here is CASSPDELALGELFF. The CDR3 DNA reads TGTGCCAGCAGCCCAGACGAACTAGCGCTCGGGGAGCTGTTTTTT.

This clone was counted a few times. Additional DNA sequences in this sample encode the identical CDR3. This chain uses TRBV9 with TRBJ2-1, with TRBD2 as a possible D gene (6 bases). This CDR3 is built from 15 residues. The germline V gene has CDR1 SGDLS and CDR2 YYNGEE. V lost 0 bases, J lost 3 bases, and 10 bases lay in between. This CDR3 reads CASSVDSGRYNEQFF. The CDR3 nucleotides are TGTGCCAGCAGCGTAGACAGCGGGCGCTACAATGAGCAGTTCTTC.

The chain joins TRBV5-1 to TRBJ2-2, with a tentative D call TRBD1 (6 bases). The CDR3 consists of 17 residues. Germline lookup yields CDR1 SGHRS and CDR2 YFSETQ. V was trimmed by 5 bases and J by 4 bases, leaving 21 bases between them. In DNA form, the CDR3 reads TGCGCCAGCAGTTACCGAATGGGGACATATCCCACCGGGGAGCTGTTTTTT. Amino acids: CASSYRMGTYPTGELFF.

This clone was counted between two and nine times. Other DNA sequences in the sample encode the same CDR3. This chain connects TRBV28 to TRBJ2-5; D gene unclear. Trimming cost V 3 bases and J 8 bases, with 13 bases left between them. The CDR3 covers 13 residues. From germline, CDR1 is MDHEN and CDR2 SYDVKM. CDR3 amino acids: CASSFTTVKTQYF. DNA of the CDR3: TGTGCCAGCAGTTTTACGACGGTGAAAACCCAGTACTTC.

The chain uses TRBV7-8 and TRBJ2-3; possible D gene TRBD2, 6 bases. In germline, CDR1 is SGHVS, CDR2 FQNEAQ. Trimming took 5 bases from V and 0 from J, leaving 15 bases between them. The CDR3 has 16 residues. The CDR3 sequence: CASSRAEGGSTDTQYF. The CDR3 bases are TGTGCCAGCAGCCGCGCGGAGGGCGGTAGCACAGATACGCAGTATTTT. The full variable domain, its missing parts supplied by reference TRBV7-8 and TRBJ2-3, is GAGVSQSPRYKVAKRGQDVALRCDPISGHVSLFWYQQALGQGPEFLTYFQNEAQLDKSGLPSDRFFAERPEGSVSTLKIQRTQQEDSAVYLCASSRAEGGSTDTQYFGPGTRLTVL.

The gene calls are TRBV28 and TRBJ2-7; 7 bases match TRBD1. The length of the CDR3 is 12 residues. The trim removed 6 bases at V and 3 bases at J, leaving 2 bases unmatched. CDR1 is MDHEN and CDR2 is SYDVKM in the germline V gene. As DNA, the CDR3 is TGTGCCAGCAGCCGACAGGGCTACGAGCAGTACGTC. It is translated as CASSRQGYEQYV.

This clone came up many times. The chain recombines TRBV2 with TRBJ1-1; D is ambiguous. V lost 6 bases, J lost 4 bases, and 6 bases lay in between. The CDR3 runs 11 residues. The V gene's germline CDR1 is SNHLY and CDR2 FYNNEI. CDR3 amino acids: CASRYSTEAFF. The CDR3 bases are TGTGCCAGCAGATACAGCACTGAAGCTTTCTTT.

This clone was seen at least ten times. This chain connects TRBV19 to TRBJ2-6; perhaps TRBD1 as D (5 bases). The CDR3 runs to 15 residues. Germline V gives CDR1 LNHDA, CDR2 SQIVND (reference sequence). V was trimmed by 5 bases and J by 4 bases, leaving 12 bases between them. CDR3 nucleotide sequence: TGTGCCAGTAGTTCCTCAGGGCAAGGGGCCAACGTCCTGACTTTC. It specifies CASSSSGQGANVLTF.

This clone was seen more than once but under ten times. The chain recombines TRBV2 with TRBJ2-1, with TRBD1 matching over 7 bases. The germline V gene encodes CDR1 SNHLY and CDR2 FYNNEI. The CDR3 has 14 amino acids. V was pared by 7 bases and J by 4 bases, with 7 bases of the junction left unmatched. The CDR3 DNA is TGTGCCAGCACGGGACAGTCCGCGTACAATGAGCAGTTCTTC. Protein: CASTGQSAYNEQFF.

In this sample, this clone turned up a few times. This chain's CDR3 is CAWIRGARQYF. The DNA of the CDR3 is TGTGCCTGGATTCGAGGGGCTCGGCAGTACTTC. V gene TRBV30 combines with J gene TRBJ2-7; D possibly uses TRBD1 or TRBD2 (5 bases each). V was trimmed by 4 bases and J by 9 bases, leaving 13 bases between them. This CDR3 contains 11 residues. The V gene's germline CDR1 is GTSNPN and CDR2 SVGIG (reference sequence).

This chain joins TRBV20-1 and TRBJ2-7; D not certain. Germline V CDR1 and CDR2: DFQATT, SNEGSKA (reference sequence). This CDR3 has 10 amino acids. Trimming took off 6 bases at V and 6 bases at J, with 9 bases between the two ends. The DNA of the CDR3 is TGCAGTGCAGGGTTGCGCGAGCAGTACGTC. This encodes CSAGLREQYV.

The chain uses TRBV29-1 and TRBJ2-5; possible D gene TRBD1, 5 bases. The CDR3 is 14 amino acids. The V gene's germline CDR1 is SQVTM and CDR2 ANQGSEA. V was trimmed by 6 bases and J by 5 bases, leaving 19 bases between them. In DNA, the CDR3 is TGCAGCGTAATGGTTCAGGGATTGAGGGAGACCCAGTACTTC. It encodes CSVMVQGLRETQYF.

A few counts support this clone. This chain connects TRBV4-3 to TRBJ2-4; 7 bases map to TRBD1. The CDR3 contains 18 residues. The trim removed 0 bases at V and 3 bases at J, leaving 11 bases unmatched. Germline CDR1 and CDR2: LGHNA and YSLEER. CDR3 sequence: CASSQEPRAGGYKNIQYF. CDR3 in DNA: TGCGCCAGCAGCCAAGAGCCTCGGGCAGGGGGTTACAAAAACATTCAGTACTTC.